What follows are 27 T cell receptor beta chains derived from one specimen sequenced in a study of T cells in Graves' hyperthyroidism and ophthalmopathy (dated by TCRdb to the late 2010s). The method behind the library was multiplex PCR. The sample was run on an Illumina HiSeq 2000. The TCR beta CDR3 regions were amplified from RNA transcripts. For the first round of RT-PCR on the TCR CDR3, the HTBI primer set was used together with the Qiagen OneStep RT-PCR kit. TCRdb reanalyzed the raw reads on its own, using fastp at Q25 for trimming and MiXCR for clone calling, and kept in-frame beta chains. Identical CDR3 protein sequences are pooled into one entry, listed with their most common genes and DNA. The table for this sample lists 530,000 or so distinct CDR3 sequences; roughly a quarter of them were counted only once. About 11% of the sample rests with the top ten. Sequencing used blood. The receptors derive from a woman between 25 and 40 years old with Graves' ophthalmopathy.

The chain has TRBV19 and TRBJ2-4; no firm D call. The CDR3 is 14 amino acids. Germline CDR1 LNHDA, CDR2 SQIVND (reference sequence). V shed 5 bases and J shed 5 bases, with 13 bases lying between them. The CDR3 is CASSGNSLENIQYF. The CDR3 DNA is TGTGCCAGTAGTGGAAACAGCTTAGAAAACATTCAGTACTTC.

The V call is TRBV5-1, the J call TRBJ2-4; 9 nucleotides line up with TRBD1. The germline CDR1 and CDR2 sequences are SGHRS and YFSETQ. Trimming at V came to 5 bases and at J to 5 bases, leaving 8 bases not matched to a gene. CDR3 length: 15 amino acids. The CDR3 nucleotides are TGCGCCAGCAGAATGACAGGGGGTGTCGAAAACATTCAGTACTTC. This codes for CASRMTGGVENIQYF.

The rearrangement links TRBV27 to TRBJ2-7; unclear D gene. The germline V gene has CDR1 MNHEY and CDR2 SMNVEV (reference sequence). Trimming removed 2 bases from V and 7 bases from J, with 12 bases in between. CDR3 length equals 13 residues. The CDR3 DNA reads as TGTGCCAGCAGTTTAGGGCGGTTATCAGAGCAGTACTTC. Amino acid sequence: CASSLGRLSEQYF.

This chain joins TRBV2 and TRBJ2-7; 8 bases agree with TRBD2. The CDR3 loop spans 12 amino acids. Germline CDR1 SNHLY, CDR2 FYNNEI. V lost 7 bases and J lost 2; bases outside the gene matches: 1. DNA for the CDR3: TGTGCCAGCACGGGACTAGCCTACGAGCAGTACTTC. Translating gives CASTGLAYEQYF.

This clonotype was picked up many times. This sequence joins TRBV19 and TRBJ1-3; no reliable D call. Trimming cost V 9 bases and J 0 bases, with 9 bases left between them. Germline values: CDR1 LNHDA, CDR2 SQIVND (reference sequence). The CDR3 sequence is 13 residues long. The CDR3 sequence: CASDSSSGNTIYF. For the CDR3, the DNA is TGTGCCAGCGATTCTAGCTCTGGAAACACCATATATTTT.

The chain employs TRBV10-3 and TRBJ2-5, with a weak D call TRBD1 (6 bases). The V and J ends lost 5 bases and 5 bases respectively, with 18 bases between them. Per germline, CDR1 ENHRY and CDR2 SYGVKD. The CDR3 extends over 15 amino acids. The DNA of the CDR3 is TGTGCCATCAGTAAAGGGACACCCGGCGGGGAGACCCAGTACTTC. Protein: CAISKGTPGGETQYF.

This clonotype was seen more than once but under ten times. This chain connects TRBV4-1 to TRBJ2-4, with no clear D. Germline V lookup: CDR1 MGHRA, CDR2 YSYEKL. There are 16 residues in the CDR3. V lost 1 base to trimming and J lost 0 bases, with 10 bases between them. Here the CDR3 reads CASSQGWAIAKNIQYF. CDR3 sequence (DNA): TGCGCCAGCAGCCAAGGCTGGGCAATAGCCAAAAACATTCAGTACTTC.

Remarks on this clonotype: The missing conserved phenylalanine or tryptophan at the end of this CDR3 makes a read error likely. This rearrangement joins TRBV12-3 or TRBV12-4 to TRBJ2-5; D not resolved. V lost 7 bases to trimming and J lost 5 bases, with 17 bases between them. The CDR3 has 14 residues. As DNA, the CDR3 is TGTGCCAGCACTGTCGCGAGTTTTGGGGAGACCCAGTACCTC. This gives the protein CASTVASFGETQYL.

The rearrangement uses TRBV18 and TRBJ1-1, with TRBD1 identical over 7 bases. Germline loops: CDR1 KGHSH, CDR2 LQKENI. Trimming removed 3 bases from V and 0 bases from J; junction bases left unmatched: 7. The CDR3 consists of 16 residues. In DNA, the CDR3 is TGTGCCAGCTCACCGACAGGGCTTAACATGAACACTGAAGCTTTCTTT. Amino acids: CASSPTGLNMNTEAFF.

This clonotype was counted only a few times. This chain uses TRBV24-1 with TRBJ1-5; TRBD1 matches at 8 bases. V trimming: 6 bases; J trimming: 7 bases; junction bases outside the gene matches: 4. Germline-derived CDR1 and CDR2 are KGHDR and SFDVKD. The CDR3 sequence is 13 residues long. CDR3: CATSRTGQQPQHF. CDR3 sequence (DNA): TGTGCCACCAGTCGGACAGGGCAACAGCCCCAGCATTTT.

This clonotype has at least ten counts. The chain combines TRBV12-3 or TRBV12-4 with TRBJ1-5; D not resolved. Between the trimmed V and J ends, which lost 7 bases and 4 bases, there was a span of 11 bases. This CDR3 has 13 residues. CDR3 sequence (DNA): TGTGCCAGCAATATTGACTGGAATCAGCCCCAGCATTTT. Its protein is CASNIDWNQPQHF.

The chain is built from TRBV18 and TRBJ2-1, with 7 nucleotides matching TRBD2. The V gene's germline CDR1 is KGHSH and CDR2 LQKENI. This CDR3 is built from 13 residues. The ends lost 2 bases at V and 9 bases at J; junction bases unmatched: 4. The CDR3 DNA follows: TGTGCCAGCTCACCAACGGGGGGAGGTGAGCAGTTCTTC. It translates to CASSPTGGGEQFF.

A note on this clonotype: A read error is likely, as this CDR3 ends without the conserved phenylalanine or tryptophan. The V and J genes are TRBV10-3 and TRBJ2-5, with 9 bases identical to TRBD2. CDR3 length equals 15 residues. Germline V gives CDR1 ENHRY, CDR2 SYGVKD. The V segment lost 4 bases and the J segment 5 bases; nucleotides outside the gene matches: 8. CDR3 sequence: CAISGAGTSSETQYS. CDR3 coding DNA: TGTGCCATCAGTGGCGCCGGGACTAGCTCTGAGACCCAGTACTCC.

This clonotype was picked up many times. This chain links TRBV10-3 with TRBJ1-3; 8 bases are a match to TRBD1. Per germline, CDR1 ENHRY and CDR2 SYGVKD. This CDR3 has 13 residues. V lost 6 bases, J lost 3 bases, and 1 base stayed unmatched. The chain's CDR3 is CAIRDRVGNTIYF. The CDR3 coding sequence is TGTGCCATCAGGGACAGGGTTGGAAACACCATATATTTT.

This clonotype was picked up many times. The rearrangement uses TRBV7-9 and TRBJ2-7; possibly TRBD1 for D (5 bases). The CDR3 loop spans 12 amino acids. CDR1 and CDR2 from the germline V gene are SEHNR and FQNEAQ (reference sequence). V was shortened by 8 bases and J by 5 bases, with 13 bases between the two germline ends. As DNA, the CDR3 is TGTGCCAGCGTTCTTATGACAGACGAGCAGTACTTC. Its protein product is CASVLMTDEQYF.

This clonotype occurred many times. The CDR3 protein is CASNTANYGYTF. The CDR3, as DNA: TGTGCTTCTAACACAGCTAACTATGGCTACACCTTC. V gene TRBV28 combines with J gene TRBJ1-2; D is ambiguous. This CDR3 spans 12 amino acids. In germline, CDR1 is MDHEN, CDR2 SYDVKM.

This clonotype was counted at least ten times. CDR3 in amino acids: CASSDYTGGGYTF. CDR3 coding DNA: TGTGCCAGCAGTGACTATACAGGGGGTGGCTACACCTTC. The chain combines TRBV6-1 with TRBJ1-2; TRBD1 agrees at 8 bases. The CDR3 loop spans 13 amino acids. Germline V CDR1 and CDR2: MNHNS, SASEGT. V shed 3 bases and J 7 bases; nucleotides not matched to a gene: 4.

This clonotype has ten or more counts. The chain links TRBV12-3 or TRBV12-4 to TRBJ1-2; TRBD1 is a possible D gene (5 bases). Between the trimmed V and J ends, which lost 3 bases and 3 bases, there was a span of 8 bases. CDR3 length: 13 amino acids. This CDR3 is CASSLGTYYGYTF. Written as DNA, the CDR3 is TGTGCCAGCAGTTTGGGGACGTACTATGGCTACACCTTC.

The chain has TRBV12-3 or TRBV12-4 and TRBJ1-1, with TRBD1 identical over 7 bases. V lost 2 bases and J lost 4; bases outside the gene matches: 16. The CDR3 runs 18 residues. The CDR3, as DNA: TGTGCCAGCAGTTTATTAATGGGTGGGAGGGGGCCGAGCACTGAAGCTTTCTTT. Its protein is CASSLLMGGRGPSTEAFF.

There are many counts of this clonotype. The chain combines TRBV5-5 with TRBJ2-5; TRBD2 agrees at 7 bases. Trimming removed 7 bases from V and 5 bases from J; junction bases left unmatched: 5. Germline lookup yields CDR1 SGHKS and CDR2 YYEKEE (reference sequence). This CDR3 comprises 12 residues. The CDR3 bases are TGTGCCAGCTCCCACGGGGGGGAGACCCAGTACTTC. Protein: CASSHGGETQYF.

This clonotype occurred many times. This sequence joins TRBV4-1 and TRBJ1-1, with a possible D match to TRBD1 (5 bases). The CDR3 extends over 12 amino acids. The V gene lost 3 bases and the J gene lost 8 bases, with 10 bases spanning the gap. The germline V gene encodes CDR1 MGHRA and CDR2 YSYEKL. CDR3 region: CASSQVKGEAFF. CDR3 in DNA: TGCGCCAGCAGCCAGGTTAAGGGGGAAGCTTTCTTT.

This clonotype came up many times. The CDR3 DNA sequence: TGTGCCAGCAGTCCTACCGGGACGGAAGTCCGAAACATTCAGTACTTC. Translation: CASSPTGTEVRNIQYF. V usage is TRBV12-3 or TRBV12-4 and J usage is TRBJ2-4; D tentatively reads TRBD1 or TRBD2 (5 bases each). The V end lost 5 bases, the J end lost 6 bases, and 20 bases lay between the germline ends. The CDR3 is made up of 16 amino acids.

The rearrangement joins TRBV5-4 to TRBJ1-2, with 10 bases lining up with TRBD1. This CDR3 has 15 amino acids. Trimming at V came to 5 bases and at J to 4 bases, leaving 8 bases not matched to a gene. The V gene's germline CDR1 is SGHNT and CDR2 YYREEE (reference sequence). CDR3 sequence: CASRYRGQGTYGYTF. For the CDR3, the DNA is TGTGCCAGCAGATACAGGGGACAGGGGACCTATGGCTACACCTTC.

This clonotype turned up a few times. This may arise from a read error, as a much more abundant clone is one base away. This chain's CDR3 is CASSESRDYYGYTF. The CDR3 coding sequence is TGTGCCAGCAGTGAATCAAGGGACTACTATGGCTACACCTTC. The genes are TRBV6-1 and TRBJ1-2; D might be TRBD1 (5 bases). Deletions cut 2 bases from V and 3 bases from J, with 10 bases between. CDR3 length: 14 residues. Germline CDR1 is MNHNS and CDR2 is SASEGT.

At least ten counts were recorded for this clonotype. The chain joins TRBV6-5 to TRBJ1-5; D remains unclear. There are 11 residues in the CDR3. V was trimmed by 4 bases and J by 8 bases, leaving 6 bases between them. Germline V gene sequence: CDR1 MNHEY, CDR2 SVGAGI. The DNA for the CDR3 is TGTGCCAGCAGTTCCTCAGAGCCCCAGCATTTT. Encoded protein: CASSSSEPQHF.

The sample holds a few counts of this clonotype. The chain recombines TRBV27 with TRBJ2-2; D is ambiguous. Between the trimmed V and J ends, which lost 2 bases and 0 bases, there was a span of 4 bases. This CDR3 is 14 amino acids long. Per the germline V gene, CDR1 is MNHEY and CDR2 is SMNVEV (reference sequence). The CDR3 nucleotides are TGTGCCAGCAGTTTAACCACGAACACCGGGGAGCTGTTTTTT. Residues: CASSLTTNTGELFF.

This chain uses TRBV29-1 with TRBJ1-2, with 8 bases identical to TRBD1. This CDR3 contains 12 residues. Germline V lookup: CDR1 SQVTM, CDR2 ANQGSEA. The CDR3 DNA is TGCAGTACCACACAGGGGGGATATGGCTACACCTTC. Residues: CSTTQGGYGYTF.